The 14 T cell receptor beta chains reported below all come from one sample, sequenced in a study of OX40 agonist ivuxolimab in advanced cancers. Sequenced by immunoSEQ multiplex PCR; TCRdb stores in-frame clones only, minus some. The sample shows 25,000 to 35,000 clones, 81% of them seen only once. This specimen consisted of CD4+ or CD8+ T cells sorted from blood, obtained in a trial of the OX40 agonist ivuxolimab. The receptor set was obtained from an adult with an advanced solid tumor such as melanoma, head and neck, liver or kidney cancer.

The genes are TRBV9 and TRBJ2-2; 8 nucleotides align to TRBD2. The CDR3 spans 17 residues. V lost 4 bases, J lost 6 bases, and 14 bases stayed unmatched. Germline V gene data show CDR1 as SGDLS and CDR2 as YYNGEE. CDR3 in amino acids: CASSPRGGALDPGELFF. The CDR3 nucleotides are TGTGCCAGCAGCCCTCGGGGGGGCGCGTTGGATCCCGGGGAGCTGTTTTTT.

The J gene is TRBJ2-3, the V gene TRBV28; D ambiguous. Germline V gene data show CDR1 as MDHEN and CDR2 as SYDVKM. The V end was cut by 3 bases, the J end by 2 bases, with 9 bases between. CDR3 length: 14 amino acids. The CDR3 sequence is CASSFSSYTDTQYF. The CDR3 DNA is TGTGCCAGCAGTTTTTCGTCCTACACAGATACGCAGTATTTT.

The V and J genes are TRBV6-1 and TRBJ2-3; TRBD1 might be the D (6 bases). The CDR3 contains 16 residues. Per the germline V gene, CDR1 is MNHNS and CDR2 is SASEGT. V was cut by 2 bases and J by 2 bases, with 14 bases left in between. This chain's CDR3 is CASSELLGAITDTQYF. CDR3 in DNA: TGTGCCAGCAGTGAACTTTTGGGGGCCATCACAGATACGCAGTATTTT.

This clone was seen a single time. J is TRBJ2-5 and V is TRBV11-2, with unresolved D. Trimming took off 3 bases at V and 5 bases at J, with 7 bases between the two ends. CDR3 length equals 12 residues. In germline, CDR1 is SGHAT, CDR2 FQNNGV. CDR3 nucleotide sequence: TGTGCCAGCAGCTTGGCTCAGGAGACCCAGTACTTC. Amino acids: CASSLAQETQYF.

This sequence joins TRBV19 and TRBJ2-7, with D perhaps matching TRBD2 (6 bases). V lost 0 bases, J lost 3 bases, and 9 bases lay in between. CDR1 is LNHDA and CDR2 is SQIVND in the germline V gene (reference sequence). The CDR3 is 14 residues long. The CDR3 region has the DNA TGTGCCAGTAGTATAGATTGGAGGGACTACGAGCAGTACTTC. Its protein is CASSIDWRDYEQYF.

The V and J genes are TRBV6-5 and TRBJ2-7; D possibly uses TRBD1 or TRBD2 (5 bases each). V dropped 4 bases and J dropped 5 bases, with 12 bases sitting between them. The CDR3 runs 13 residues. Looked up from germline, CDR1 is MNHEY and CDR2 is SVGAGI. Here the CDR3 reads CASSWDGADEQYF. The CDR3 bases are TGTGCCAGCAGTTGGGACGGCGCAGACGAGCAGTACTTC.

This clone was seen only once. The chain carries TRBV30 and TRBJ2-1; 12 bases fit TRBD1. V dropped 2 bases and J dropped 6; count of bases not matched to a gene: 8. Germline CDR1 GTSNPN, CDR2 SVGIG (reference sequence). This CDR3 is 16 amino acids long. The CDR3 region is CAWSKGQGAFTNEQFF. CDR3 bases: TGTGCCTGGAGTAAGGGACAGGGGGCCTTCACCAATGAGCAGTTCTTC.

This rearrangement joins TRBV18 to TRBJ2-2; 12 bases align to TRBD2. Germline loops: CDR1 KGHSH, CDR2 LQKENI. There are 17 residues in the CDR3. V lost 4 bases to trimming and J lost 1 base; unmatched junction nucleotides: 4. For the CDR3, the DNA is TGTGCCAGCTCACTCCTGACTAGCGGGAGGAACACCGGGGAGCTGTTTTTT. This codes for CASSLLTSGRNTGELFF.

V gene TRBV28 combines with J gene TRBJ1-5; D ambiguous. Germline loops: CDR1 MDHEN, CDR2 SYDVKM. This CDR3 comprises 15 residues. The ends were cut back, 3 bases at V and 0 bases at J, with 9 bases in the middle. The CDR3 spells CASSFVGNSNQPQHF. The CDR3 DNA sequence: TGTGCCAGCAGTTTCGTAGGGAATAGCAATCAGCCCCAGCATTTT.

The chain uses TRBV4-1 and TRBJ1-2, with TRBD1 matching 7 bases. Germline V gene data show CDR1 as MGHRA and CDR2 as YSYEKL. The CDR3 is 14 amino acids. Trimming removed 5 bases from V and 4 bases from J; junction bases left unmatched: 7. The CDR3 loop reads CASSDRQGGYGYTF. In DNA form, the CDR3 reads TGCGCCAGCAGCGACCGACAGGGAGGCTATGGCTACACCTTC.

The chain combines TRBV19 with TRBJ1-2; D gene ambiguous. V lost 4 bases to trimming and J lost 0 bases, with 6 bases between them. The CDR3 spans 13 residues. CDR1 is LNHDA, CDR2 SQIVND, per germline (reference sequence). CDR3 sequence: CASSTRTNYGYTF. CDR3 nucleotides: TGTGCCAGTAGTACACGTACTAACTATGGCTACACCTTC.

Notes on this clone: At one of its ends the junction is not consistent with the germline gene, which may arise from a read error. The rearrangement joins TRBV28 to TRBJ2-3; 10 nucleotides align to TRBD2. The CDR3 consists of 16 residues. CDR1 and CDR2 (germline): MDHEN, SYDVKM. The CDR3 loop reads CASSLGLAAFTNTQYF. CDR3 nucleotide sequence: TGTGCCAGCAGCCTAGGACTAGCGGCCTTCACAAATACGCAGTATTTT.

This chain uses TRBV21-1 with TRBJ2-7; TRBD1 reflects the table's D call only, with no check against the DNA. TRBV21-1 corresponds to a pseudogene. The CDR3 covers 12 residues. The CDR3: CASKGGTGEQYF. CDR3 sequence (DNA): TGTGCCAGCAAGGGGGGGACAGGTGAGCAGTACTTC.

The CDR3 sequence: CASSYSFQETQYF. CDR3 DNA sequence: TGTGCCAGCAGTTACTCCTTCCAAGAGACCCAGTACTTC. The gene calls are TRBV6-5 and TRBJ2-5, with unresolved D. The CDR3 spans 13 residues. V lost 0 bases to trimming and J lost 1 base, with 3 bases between them. Germline V gene data show CDR1 as MNHEY and CDR2 as SVGAGI.